A selection of T cell receptor beta chains follows, all from one sample in a study of patients and donors after allogeneic stem cell transplantation. TCRdb reanalysed the RT-PCR reads using MiXCR and keeps one entry per CDR3 protein. The sample has 900,000 to 1,000,000 distinct CDR3 sequences; more than 15% are singletons. The specimen was blood, either unsorted or a sorted T cell fraction (not recorded which). These receptors all come from a human donor who was either an allogeneic HSCT recipient or a stem cell or donor lymphocyte infusion donor (not recorded which). It is not recorded whose cells these are; they may come from a transplant donor. The CDR3 runs from the conserved cysteine through the conserved F or W. A D gene is named only where the DNA matches it firmly. Expanded clones get a size class; other rows say once, few or many, or leave the size out.

d_call	v_call	clone_size	j_call	cdr3_nt	cdr3_aa
TRBD2	TRBV14	.	TRBJ2-1	TGTGCCAGCAGCCTTACTAGCGGGAGAGGTAGTGAGCAGTTCTTC	CASSLTSGRGSEQFF
.	TRBV2	few	TRBJ2-4	TGTGCCAGCAGTGCCACCGGGATAGCCAAAAACATTCAGTACTTC	CASSATGIAKNIQYF
.	TRBV11-2	.	TRBJ2-2	TGTGCCAGCAGCTTACGGGGGGTCGGGGGCGCCGGGGAGCTGTTTTTT	CASSLRGVGGAGELFF
.	TRBV12-3/TRBV12-4	.	TRBJ2-3	TGTGCCAGCTTGGCAGGCATCACAGATACGCAGTATTTT	CASLAGITDTQYF
TRBD1	TRBV5-1	.	TRBJ2-6	TGCGCCAGCAGCTCGGACAGGCATGGGGCCAACGTCCTGACTTTC	CASSSDRHGANVLTF
.	TRBV12-3/TRBV12-4	few	TRBJ1-1	TGTGCCAGCAGTTTCCCCCCCCAGGGTAGGAACACTGAAGCTTTCTTT	CASSFPPQGRNTEAFF
.	TRBV5-1	few	TRBJ1-1	TGCGCCAGCAGCTTGTTCCGGGAGTTGAACACTGAAGCTTTCTTT	CASSLFRELNTEAFF
.	TRBV2	.	TRBJ1-4	TGTGCCAGCGGGCGGGCTGAAAAACTGTTTTTT	CASGRAEKLFF
.	TRBV5-1	few	TRBJ2-5	TGCGCCAGCAGCCCGCTTCCCGGGGGCGAAGAGACCCAGTACTTC	CASSPLPGGEETQYF
.	TRBV12-3/TRBV12-4	.	TRBJ2-7	TGTGCCAGCAGTTTTAGGACGGGCCCCTCCGAGCAGTACTTC	CASSFRTGPSEQYF
.	TRBV20-1	.	TRBJ1-1	TGCAGTGCTAGAATCGGATCGGCTTTCTTT	CSARIGSAFF
.	TRBV14	.	TRBJ2-7	TGTGCCAGCAGAAGGACAGTCTCCTACGAGCAGTACTTC	CASRRTVSYEQYF
TRBD1	TRBV6-1	.	TRBJ1-6	TGTGCCAGCAGTCGACAGGGGGGTTCACCCCTCCACTTT	CASSRQGGSPLHF
TRBD2	TRBV2	.	TRBJ2-3	TGTGCCAGCAGTGACTCGGTGCTAGCGGGATCAGATACGCAGTATTTT	CASSDSVLAGSDTQYF
TRBD1	TRBV6-5	many	TRBJ1-3	TGTGCCAGCAGTTACTCCTCCAGGGGGACAGGAAACACCATATATTTT	CASSYSSRGTGNTIYF
.	TRBV5-1	.	TRBJ1-4	TGCGCCAGCAGCCCCTCGGGGGGTACTAATGAAAAACTGTTTTTT	CASSPSGGTNEKLFF
.	TRBV12-3/TRBV12-4	.	TRBJ2-7	TGTGCCAGCAGTTTAAATTTGAACTCCCCTGGGGAGCAGTACTTC	CASSLNLNSPGEQYF
.	TRBV21-1	few	TRBJ1-5	TGTGCCAGCACCCTACTCGATCGGGGGTCGAGAAGCAATCAGCCCCAGCATTTT	CASTLLDRGSRSNQPQHF
.	TRBV2	.	TRBJ2-5	TGTGCCAGCAGCGATACCATGGATACAGGGCCGGGATTGGAGACCCAGTACTTC	CASSDTMDTGPGLETQYF
.	TRBV4-3	.	TRBJ2-2	TGCGCCAGCAGCCATGACATCGGGGAGCTGTTTTTT	CASSHDIGELFF
.	TRBV24-1	.	TRBJ2-7	TGTGCCACCAGTGAGGGAGTTGCCTACGAGCAGTACTTC	CATSEGVAYEQYF
TRBD1	TRBV9	few	TRBJ2-5	TGTGCCAGCAGCGTAGAGGGGGACAGGGACCAAGAGACCCAGTACTTC	CASSVEGDRDQETQYF
.	TRBV5-1	few	TRBJ1-2	TGCGCCAGCAGCTATGCACAGGGTTCTAACTATGGCTACACCTTC	CASSYAQGSNYGYTF
.	TRBV12-3/TRBV12-4	.	TRBJ2-7	TGTGCCAGCAGTTTAGACAGTAGGGAGCAGTACTTC	CASSLDSREQYF
.	TRBV12-3/TRBV12-4	few	TRBJ1-2	TGTGCCAGCAGTCCGGGGACAAGGCTTAACTATGGCTACACCTTC	CASSPGTRLNYGYTF
TRBD2	TRBV29-1	.	TRBJ2-1	TGCAGCGTTGAGGTGTTGTTGTTGGGACTAGCGGGAGGCAATGAGCAGTTCTTC	CSVEVLLLGLAGGNEQFF
TRBD1	TRBV20-1	.	TRBJ1-5	TGCAGTGCCAAAGACAGGGGGCAGTCTAGCAATCAGCCCCAGCATTTT	CSAKDRGQSSNQPQHF
.	TRBV20-1	.	TRBJ2-5	TGCAGTGCTAGAGATACGGCGGGGGCCCAAGAGACCCAGTACTTC	CSARDTAGAQETQYF
.	TRBV4-1	few	TRBJ1-6	TGCGCCAGCAGCCAAGAAACGAAGGAGGTGAGCTCCTATAATTCACCCCTCCACTTT	CASSQETKEVSSYNSPLHF
.	TRBV5-6	.	TRBJ2-1	TGTGCCAGCAGCATGGGACGCAACAATGAGCAGTTCTTC	CASSMGRNNEQFF
.	TRBV7-3	many	TRBJ2-2	TGTGCCAGCAGCTCTATCCCCACCGGGGAGCTGTTTTTT	CASSSIPTGELFF
TRBD1	TRBV7-9	few	TRBJ2-7	TGTGCCAGCAGCAGTGGACAGGCCGAGATTTACGAGCAGTACTTC	CASSSGQAEIYEQYF
TRBD1	TRBV5-1	many	TRBJ1-6	TGCGCCAGCAGCCGTGGACAGGCGTATAATTCACCCCTCCACTTT	CASSRGQAYNSPLHF
.	TRBV28	few	TRBJ2-5	TGTGCCAGCAGTGCTCCTAGGGGACCGACGTACCAAGAGACCCAGTACTTC	CASSAPRGPTYQETQYF
TRBD2	TRBV5-6	few	TRBJ2-2	TGTGCCAGCAGCTTGGAACTAGCGGGGCGTGGCGGGGAGCTGTTTTTT	CASSLELAGRGGELFF
.	TRBV18	many	TRBJ2-1	TGTGCCAGCTCACCAGTGGCAGCCAGCTCCTACAATGAGCAGTTCTTC	CASSPVAASSYNEQFF
.	TRBV29-1	few	TRBJ1-1	TGCAGCGTCACAGTGATGAACACTGAAGCTTTCTTT	CSVTVMNTEAFF
TRBD1	TRBV19	.	TRBJ1-5	TGTGCCAGTAGTATTAGGTTAGGTGGGACAGGGACTATCCAGCCCCAGCATTTT	CASSIRLGGTGTIQPQHF
.	TRBV5-1	many	TRBJ2-2	TGCGCCAGCAGTCACTTAGGCAGCGCGAACACCGGGGAGCTGTTTTTT	CASSHLGSANTGELFF
.	TRBV4-3	.	TRBJ1-4	TGCGCCAGCAGCCAAGCAACATGGGAAAAACTGTTTTTT	CASSQATWEKLFF
TRBD2	TRBV12-3/TRBV12-4	few	TRBJ2-2	TGTGCCAGCAGTCCCTCCGGGGAGGGGCTCACCGGGGAGCTGTTTTTT	CASSPSGEGLTGELFF